This is a list of T cell receptor beta chains from one sample in a study of cytomegalovirus exposure and HLA in healthy donors. Clones were read by immunoSEQ multiplex PCR, and TCRdb kept only the in-frame ones, dropping some. The table includes fewer than 200,000 clones, roughly four fifths detected once. The sequenced sample consisted of PBMCs. Every receptor here comes from a female donor in good health and CMV-seronegative. Each CDR3 is given with its conserved first and last residue. A D gene is named only where the DNA matches it firmly. For some rows the clone size is stated as once, few or many, or as a class when expanded; others skip it.

v_gene: TRBV5-1
d_gene: NA
j_gene: TRBJ2-1
abundance: NA
CDR3aa: CASRNQGTYNEQFF
CDR3nt: TGCGCCAGCAGAAATCAGGGGACCTACAATGAGCAGTTCTTC

v_gene: TRBV4-1
d_gene: NA
j_gene: TRBJ2-3
abundance: NA
CDR3aa: CASSKTTTTGTDTQYF
CDR3nt: TGCGCCAGCAGCAAGACTACCACCACGGGCACAGATACGCAGTATTTT

v_gene: TRBV7-7
d_gene: NA
j_gene: TRBJ2-1
abundance: NA
CDR3aa: CASSLDHTSGNEQFF
CDR3nt: TGTGCCAGCAGCTTAGATCACACTAGTGGGAATGAGCAGTTCTTC

v_gene: TRBV6-1
d_gene: TRBD2
j_gene: TRBJ2-7
abundance: few
CDR3aa: CASSRGGSGVDEQYF
CDR3nt: TGTGCCAGCAGTCGAGGGGGTAGCGGGGTCGACGAGCAGTACTTC

v_gene: TRBV27
d_gene: NA
j_gene: TRBJ2-7
abundance: NA
CDR3aa: CASRPWGHHYEQYF
CDR3nt: TGTGCCAGCCGACCCTGGGGACATCACTACGAGCAGTACTTC

v_gene: TRBV2
d_gene: TRBD1
j_gene: TRBJ1-4
abundance: NA
CDR3aa: CASSDIGQALGKLFF
CDR3nt: TGTGCCAGCAGTGACATTGGACAGGCCCTGGGGAAACTGTTTTTT

v_gene: TRBV19
d_gene: TRBD1
j_gene: TRBJ1-6
abundance: NA
CDR3aa: CASSEMDRAYSPLHF
CDR3nt: TGTGCCAGTAGTGAGATGGACAGGGCTTATTCACCCCTCCACTTT

v_gene: TRBV19
d_gene: NA
j_gene: TRBJ1-6
abundance: NA
CDR3aa: CASSNRTPRGNSPLHF
CDR3nt: TGTGCCAGTAGTAACAGGACACCACGGGGGAATTCACCCCTCCACTTT

v_gene: TRBV10-3
d_gene: TRBD1
j_gene: TRBJ1-2
abundance: NA
CDR3aa: CAISGGQVHGYTF
CDR3nt: TGTGCCATCAGTGGGGGACAGGTCCATGGCTACACCTTC

v_gene: TRBV19
d_gene: TRBD1
j_gene: TRBJ1-5
abundance: NA
CDR3aa: CASSIVRDRGSNQPQHF
CDR3nt: TGTGCCAGTAGTATAGTCCGGGACAGGGGGAGCAATCAGCCCCAGCATTTT